These 8 T cell receptor beta chains originate from one sample sequenced in a study of PD-L1 blockade in urothelial cancer. Documented time point: pretreatment peripheral blood. The assay was immunoSEQ multiplex PCR, and TCRdb's table has in-frame clones only and misses some. The table shows some 20,000 clones, with approximately 90% occurring only once. The material was PBMCs, obtained around atezolizumab (anti-PD-L1) treatment. The receptors stem from a man aged 70-80 years with urothelial cancer.

This chain connects TRBV10-2 to TRBJ1-2; D is possibly TRBD1 (6 bases). Germline loops: CDR1 WSHSY, CDR2 SAAADI. The CDR3 runs 13 residues. Trimming cost V 8 bases and J 4 bases, with 14 bases left between them. CDR3 in DNA: TGCGCCAGCGGGGGCAGGGCCCTCTATGGCTACACCTTC. Translating gives CASGGRALYGYTF.

The chain has TRBV5-6 and TRBJ2-7; D is ambiguous. V was clipped by 3 bases and J by 7 bases, with 11 bases between them. Germline CDR1 reads SGHDT; CDR2 reads YYEEEE. The CDR3 extends over 12 amino acids. The CDR3: CASSSPGWEQYF. In DNA form, the CDR3 reads TGTGCCAGCAGCTCCCCCGGGTGGGAGCAGTACTTC.

V usage is TRBV6-5 and J usage is TRBJ1-4; the match to TRBD1 covers 7 bases. Trimming at V came to 10 bases and at J to 8 bases, leaving 13 bases not matched to a gene. The CDR3 is 14 amino acids. Germline lookup yields CDR1 MNHEY and CDR2 SVGAGI. CDR3 nucleotide sequence: TGTGCCACCGGGCTTGACAGGGCTTGGGAAAAACTGTTTTTT. This translates into CATGLDRAWEKLFF.

The V and J genes are TRBV5-1 and TRBJ2-5; a weak D match, TRBD2 (6 bases). CDR3 length equals 13 residues. Germline CDR1 and CDR2: SGHRS and YFSETQ. V lost 4 bases, J lost 3 bases, and 10 bases lay in between. CDR3 coding DNA: TGCGCCAGCAGCCCGGGGGAAAAAGAGACCCAGTACTTC. This encodes CASSPGEKETQYF.

This rearrangement joins TRBV11-3 to TRBJ2-7; TRBD1 agrees at 7 bases. From germline, CDR1 is SGHNT and CDR2 YENEEA. With 5 bases clipped from V and 7 bases from J, the junction kept 17 bases outside the gene matches. The CDR3 length is 16 residues. For the CDR3, the DNA is TGTGCCAGCAGCCTACTCCGGGACAGAGCCCCATTTGAGCAGTACTTC. Its protein is CASSLLRDRAPFEQYF.

V usage is TRBV4-1 and J usage is TRBJ1-1, with D perhaps matching TRBD1 (6 bases). The CDR3 covers 15 residues. V gave up 0 bases and J gave up 6 bases, with 14 bases separating them. Germline CDR1 and CDR2: MGHRA and YSYEKL. CDR3 amino acids: CASSQDEGGAPEAFF. The CDR3 DNA is TGCGCCAGCAGCCAAGATGAAGGGGGGGCCCCTGAAGCTTTCTTT.

The rearrangement joins TRBV5-1 to TRBJ2-7; D call uncertain. Germline loops: CDR1 SGHRS, CDR2 YFSETQ. The CDR3 length is 13 residues. Trimming pared 0 bases from V and 3 bases from J, leaving 7 bases between. CDR3 coding DNA: TGCGCCAGCAGCTTGGGGAGCTTCTACGAGCAGTACTTC. Protein: CASSLGSFYEQYF.

The CDR3 DNA reads TGCGCCAGCAGCCAAGCGACTGCCAAAGAGACCCAGTACTTC. It encodes CASSQATAKETQYF. This sequence joins TRBV4-1 and TRBJ2-5; D uncertain. V was trimmed by 1 base and J by 3 bases, leaving 9 bases between them. The CDR3 extends over 14 amino acids. Germline V gene data show CDR1 as MGHRA and CDR2 as YSYEKL.